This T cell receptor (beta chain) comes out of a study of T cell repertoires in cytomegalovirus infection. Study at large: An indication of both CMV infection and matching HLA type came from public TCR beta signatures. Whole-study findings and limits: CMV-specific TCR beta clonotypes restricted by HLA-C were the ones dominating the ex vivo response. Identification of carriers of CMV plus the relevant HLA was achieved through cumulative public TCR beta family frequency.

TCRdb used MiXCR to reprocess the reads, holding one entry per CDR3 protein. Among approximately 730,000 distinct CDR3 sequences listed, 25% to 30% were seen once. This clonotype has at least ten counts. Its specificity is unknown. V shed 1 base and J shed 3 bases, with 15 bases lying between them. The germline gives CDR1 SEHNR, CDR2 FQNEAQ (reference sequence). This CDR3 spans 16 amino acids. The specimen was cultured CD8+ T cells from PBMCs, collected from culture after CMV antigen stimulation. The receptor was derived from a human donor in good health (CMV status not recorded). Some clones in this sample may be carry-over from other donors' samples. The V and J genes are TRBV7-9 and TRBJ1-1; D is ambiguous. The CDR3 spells CASSLVDGWRDTEAFF. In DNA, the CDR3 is TGTGCCAGCAGCTTAGTGGATGGCTGGAGGGACACTGAAGCTTTCTTT.